This section outlines one TCR beta chain sequence together with its context. Per the authors' pipeline: Cell counts per sample came from amplifying reference gene primers. The repertoire was sequenced with immunoSEQ multiplex PCR; TCRdb's copy has only in-frame clones and lacks some. The V and J calls and clone size were taken over from that table, and D and trimming were inferred from the DNA. Altogether more than 350,000 clones are present, 89% being singletons, with the ten largest covering 3%. The entry originates in a study of blood T cell repertoires in COVID-19. Study background: T cells, B-cell-depleted T cells, or PBMCs provided the cDNA or gDNA that served as material.

From germline, CDR1 is SGHAT and CDR2 FQNNGV. The CDR3 is 17 residues long. With 1 base removed from V and 4 bases from J, the gap between germline ends came to 17 bases. The receptor comes from a woman between 25 and 40 years old with COVID-19, enrolled during active disease. The chain uses TRBV11-2 and TRBJ1-5; maybe TRBD1 (6 bases). What was sequenced was peripheral blood. The CDR3 DNA reads as TGTGCCAGCAGCTTAGTAGTAAGGGGGATACGGAATCAGCCCCAGCATTTT. It specifies CASSLVVRGIRNQPQHF.